What follows describes a single TCR beta chain. Different DNA sequences within this sample yield the same CDR3. Germline loops: CDR1 SGHRS, CDR2 YFSETQ. The CDR3 has 13 amino acids. Trimming took 2 bases from V and 2 from J, leaving 7 bases between them. These data are taken from a study of blood T cell repertoires in COVID-19. As for the study in general: Spain, Italy and the United States supplied samples that represented acute and convalescent COVID-19.

TCRdb's table, derived via immunoSEQ multiplex PCR, lists solely in-frame clones and lacks some. Found here are fewer than 100,000 clones, almost 85% of them singletons; the top ten hold roughly 10%. The sample comprised peripheral blood. The receptor was derived from a man aged 50-60 years with acute or convalescent COVID-19. The chain is built from TRBV5-1 and TRBJ1-2, with D tentatively TRBD1 (5 bases). CDR3 region: CASSLSGNYGYTF. In nucleotides, the CDR3 is TGCGCCAGCAGCTTATCAGGGAACTATGGCTACACCTTC.